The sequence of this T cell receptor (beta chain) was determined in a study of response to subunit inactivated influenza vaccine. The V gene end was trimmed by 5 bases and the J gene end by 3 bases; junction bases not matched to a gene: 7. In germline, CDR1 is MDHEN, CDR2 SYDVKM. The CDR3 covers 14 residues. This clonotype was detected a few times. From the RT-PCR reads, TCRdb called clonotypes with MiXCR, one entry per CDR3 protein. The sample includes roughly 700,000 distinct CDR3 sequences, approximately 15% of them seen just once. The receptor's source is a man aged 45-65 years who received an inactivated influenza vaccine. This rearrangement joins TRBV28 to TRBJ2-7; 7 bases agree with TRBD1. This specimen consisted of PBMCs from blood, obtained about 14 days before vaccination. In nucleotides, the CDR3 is TGTGCCAGCAGTATCCCGGGACAGAACTACGAGCAGTACTTC. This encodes CASSIPGQNYEQYF.